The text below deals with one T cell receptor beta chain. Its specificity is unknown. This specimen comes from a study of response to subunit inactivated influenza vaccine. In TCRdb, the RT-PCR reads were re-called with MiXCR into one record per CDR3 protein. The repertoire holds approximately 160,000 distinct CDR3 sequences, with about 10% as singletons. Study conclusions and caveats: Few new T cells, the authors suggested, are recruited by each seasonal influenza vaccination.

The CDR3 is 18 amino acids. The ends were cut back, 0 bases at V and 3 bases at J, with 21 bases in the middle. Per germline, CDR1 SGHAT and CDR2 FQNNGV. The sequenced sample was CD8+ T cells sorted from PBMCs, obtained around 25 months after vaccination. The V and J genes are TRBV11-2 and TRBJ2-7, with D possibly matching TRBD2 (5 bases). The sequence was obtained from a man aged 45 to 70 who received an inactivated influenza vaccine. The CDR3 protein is CASSLDRDRGLMLYEQYF. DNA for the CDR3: TGTGCCAGCAGCTTAGATCGGGATCGAGGACTTATGCTCTACGAGCAGTACTTC.